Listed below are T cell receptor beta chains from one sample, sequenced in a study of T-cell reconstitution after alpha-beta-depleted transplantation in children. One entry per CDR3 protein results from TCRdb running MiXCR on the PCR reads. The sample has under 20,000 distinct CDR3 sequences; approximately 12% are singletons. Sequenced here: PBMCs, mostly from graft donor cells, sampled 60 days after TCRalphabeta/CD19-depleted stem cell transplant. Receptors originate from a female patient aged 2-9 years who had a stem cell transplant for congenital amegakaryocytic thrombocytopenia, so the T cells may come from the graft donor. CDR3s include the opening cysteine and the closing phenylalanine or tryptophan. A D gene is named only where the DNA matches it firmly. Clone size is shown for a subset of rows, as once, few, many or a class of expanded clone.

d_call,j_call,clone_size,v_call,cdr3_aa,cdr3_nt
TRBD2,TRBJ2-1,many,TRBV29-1,CSVVLAGRDNEQFF,TGCAGCGTTGTCCTAGCGGGGAGGGACAATGAGCAGTTCTTC
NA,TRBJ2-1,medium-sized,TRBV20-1,CSASNAESYNEQFF,TGCAGTGCTAGTAATGCGGAATCCTACAATGAGCAGTTCTTC
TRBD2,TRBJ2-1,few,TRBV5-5,CASSFLAGEGRDEQFF,TGTGCCAGCAGCTTCCTAGCGGGAGAGGGTAGAGATGAGCAGTTCTTC
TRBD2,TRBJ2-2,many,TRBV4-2,CASSQVRGSPGTGELFF,TGTGCCAGCAGCCAAGTACGCGGGAGCCCCGGCACCGGGGAGCTGTTTTTT
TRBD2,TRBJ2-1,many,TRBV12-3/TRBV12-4,CASSLAGREPYNEQFF,TGTGCCAGCAGTTTAGCGGGGCGGGAGCCTTACAATGAGCAGTTCTTC
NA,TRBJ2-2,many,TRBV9,CASSLEWGELFF,TGTGCCAGCAGCCTTGAATGGGGGGAGCTGTTTTTT
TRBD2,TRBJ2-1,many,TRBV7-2,CASSRGGTYNEQFF,TGTGCCAGCAGCCGGGGGGGGACGTACAATGAGCAGTTCTTC
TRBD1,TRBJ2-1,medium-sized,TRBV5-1,CASSLRTLTGTINEQFF,TGCGCCAGCAGCCTAAGAACCCTGACAGGGACCATCAATGAGCAGTTCTTC
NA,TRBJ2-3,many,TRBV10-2,CASSDPSTDTQYF,TGCGCCAGCAGTGACCCTAGCACAGATACGCAGTATTTT
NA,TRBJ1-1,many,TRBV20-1,CSARDFGTEAFF,TGCAGTGCTAGGGACTTTGGTACTGAAGCTTTCTTT
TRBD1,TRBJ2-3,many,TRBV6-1,CASSGGQGPTDTQYF,TGTGCCAGCAGTGGGGGACAGGGACCCACAGATACGCAGTATTTT
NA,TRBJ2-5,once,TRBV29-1,CSPPKLAQGWQETQYF,TGCAGCCCCCCGAAACTCGCGCAGGGGTGGCAAGAGACCCAGTACTTC
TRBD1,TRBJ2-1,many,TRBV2,CASSGQGQQFF,TGTGCCAGCAGTGGACAGGGGCAGCAGTTCTTC
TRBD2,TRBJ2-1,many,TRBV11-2,CASSLDVAGGAYEQFF,TGTGCCAGCAGCTTAGATGTCGCGGGAGGAGCCTATGAGCAGTTCTTC
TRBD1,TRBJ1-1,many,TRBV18,CASSPYFRGQTEAFF,TGTGCCAGCTCACCATACTTCAGGGGGCAAACTGAAGCTTTCTTT
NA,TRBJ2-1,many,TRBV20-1,CSAGSGFSYNEQFF,TGCAGTGCTGGCAGTGGATTCTCCTACAATGAGCAGTTCTTC
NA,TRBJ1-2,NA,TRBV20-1,CSATDRLRGGYTF,TGCAGTGCTACCGACAGACTCAGAGGGGGCTACACCTTC
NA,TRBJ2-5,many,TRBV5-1,CASSLLGAQETQYF,TGCGCCAGCAGCTTGTTGGGGGCCCAAGAGACCCAGTACTTC
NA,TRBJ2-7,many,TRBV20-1,CSVVAGWRSYEQYF,TGCAGTGTGGTGGCGGGATGGAGGTCCTACGAGCAGTACTTC
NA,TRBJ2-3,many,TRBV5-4,CASSLKRLEWADTQYF,TGTGCCAGCAGCTTGAAAAGGTTGGAGTGGGCAGATACGCAGTATTTT
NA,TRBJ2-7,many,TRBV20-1,CSARETSTYEQYF,TGCAGTGCTAGAGAGACTAGTACCTACGAGCAGTACTTC
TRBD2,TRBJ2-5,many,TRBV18,CASSPSLAEQETQYF,TGTGCCAGCTCACCTTCACTAGCGGAACAAGAGACCCAGTACTTC
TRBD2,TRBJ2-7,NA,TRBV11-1,CASSDTNLGLAESYEQYF,TGTGCCAGCAGCGACACAAACCTGGGACTAGCGGAATCCTACGAGCAGTACTTC
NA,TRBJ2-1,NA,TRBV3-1,CASSQDRGPEQFF,TGTGCCAGCAGCCAAGATAGGGGTCCTGAGCAGTTCTTC
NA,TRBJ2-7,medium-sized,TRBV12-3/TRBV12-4,CASSLVGAYPEQYF,TGTGCCAGCAGTTTAGTCGGCGCCTACCCCGAGCAGTACTTC
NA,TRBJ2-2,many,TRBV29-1,CSVGGLPSGTGELFF,TGCAGCGTTGGAGGTCTCCCTAGTGGGACCGGGGAGCTGTTTTTT
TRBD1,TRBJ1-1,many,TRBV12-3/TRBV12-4,CASSLDWTGGLGEAFF,TGTGCCAGCAGTTTAGATTGGACAGGGGGATTAGGTGAAGCTTTCTTT
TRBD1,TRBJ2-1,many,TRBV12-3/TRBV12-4,CASTGVGTGYNEQFF,TGTGCCAGCACCGGGGTTGGGACAGGCTACAATGAGCAGTTCTTC
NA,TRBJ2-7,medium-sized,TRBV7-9,CASSLRGISYEQYF,TGTGCCAGCAGCTTACGGGGGATCTCCTACGAGCAGTACTTC
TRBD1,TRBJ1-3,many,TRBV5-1,CASSLGGAGGGSQTIYF,TGCGCCAGCAGCTTGGGAGGCGCAGGGGGCGGAAGTCAGACCATATATTTT
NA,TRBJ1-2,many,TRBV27,CASSSPQQGLDGYTF,TGTGCCAGCAGTTCACCTCAACAGGGTTTAGATGGCTACACCTTC
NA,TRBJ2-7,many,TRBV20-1,CSARDQGGSEQYF,TGCAGTGCTAGAGACCAAGGGGGTAGCGAGCAGTACTTC
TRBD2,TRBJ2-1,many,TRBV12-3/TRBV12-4,CASTQSGRHYNEQFF,TGTGCCAGCACCCAAAGCGGGAGACACTACAATGAGCAGTTCTTC
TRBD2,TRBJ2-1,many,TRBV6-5,CASSYLAGGLDEQFF,TGTGCCAGCAGTTACCTCGCGGGAGGGTTGGATGAGCAGTTCTTC
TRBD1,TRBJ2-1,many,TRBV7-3,CASSPDRVHEQFF,TGTGCCAGCAGCCCGGACAGGGTGCATGAGCAGTTCTTC
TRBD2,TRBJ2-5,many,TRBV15,CATSRDHGLVYQETQYF,TGTGCCACCAGCAGAGATCACGGACTAGTCTACCAAGAGACCCAGTACTTC
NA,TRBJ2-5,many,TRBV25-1,CASSKAGQETQYF,TGTGCCAGCAGTAAGGCGGGACAAGAGACCCAGTACTTC
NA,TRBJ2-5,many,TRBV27,CASSPQYQETQYF,TGTGCCAGCAGTCCACAGTACCAAGAGACCCAGTACTTC
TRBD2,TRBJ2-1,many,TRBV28,CASSQISGRSYNEQFF,TGTGCCAGCAGTCAGATTAGCGGGCGGTCCTACAATGAGCAGTTCTTC
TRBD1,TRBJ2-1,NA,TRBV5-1,CASSVDRLGEQFF,TGCGCCAGCAGCGTGGACAGGCTAGGGGAGCAGTTCTTC